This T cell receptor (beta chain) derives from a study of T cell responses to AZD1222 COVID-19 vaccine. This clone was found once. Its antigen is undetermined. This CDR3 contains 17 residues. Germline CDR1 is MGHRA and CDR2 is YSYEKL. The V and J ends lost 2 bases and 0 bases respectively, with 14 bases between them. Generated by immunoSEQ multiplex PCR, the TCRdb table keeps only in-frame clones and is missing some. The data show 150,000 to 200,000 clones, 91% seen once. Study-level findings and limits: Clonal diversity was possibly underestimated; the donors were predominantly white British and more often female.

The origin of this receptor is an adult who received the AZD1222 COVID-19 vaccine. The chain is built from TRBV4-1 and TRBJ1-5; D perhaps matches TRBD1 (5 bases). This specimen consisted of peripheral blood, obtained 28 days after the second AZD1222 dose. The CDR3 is CASSQPWDGYSNQPQHF. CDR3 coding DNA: TGCGCCAGCAGCCAACCCTGGGACGGTTATAGCAATCAGCCCCAGCATTTT.